This is a list of T cell receptor beta chains from one sample in a study of blood T cell repertoires in COVID-19. The data were produced by immunoSEQ multiplex PCR, yet TCRdb's version contains in-frame clones alone and is incomplete. The table lists roughly 300,000 clones, around 87% of them singletons. Sequencing input: peripheral blood. The receptor set was obtained from a woman aged 45-60 years who had recovered from COVID-19. Both conserved end residues are part of each CDR3. D genes are given only for firm matches. Size tells how often a clone was seen (once, few, many) or the class of an expanded clone, and some rows leave it out.

D	V	J	size	CDR3	DNA
TRBD1	TRBV7-2	TRBJ1-2	-	CASSDRQGRGYGYTF	TGTGCCAGCAGCGACCGACAGGGAAGGGGTTATGGCTACACCTTC
-	TRBV5-1	TRBJ2-7	-	CASSASGIHEQYF	TGCGCCAGCAGCGCCTCAGGGATTCACGAGCAGTACTTC
-	TRBV6-5	TRBJ1-4	-	CASAGGWVEKLFF	TGTGCCAGTGCGGGCGGGTGGGTTGAAAAACTGTTTTTT
TRBD1	TRBV19	TRBJ1-2	-	CASNLPGQTPDYGYTF	TGTGCCAGTAATTTACCGGGACAGACCCCCGACTATGGCTACACCTTC
-	TRBV11-2	TRBJ1-2	-	CASSLDSSNYGYTF	TGTGCCAGCAGCTTAGACAGTTCTAACTATGGCTACACCTTC
TRBD2	TRBV19	TRBJ2-3	-	CASLPTGGTDTQYF	TGTGCCAGTCTCCCGACGGGAGGTACAGATACGCAGTATTTT
TRBD1	TRBV19	TRBJ2-7	once	CASSIDLDRGTYEQYF	TGTGCCAGTAGTATAGATCTTGACAGGGGTACCTACGAGCAGTACTTC
TRBD2	TRBV7-9	TRBJ2-1	-	CASSFRGDEQFF	TGTGCCAGCAGCTTTCGGGGGGACGAGCAGTTCTTC
TRBD2	TRBV5-1	TRBJ2-1	-	CASSLWGTSNNEQFF	TGCGCCAGCAGCTTGTGGGGGACTAGCAACAATGAGCAGTTCTTC
-	TRBV11-2	TRBJ2-7	-	CASSPRAGAYEQYF	TGTGCCAGCAGCCCCAGAGCAGGGGCCTACGAGCAGTACTTC
-	TRBV5-1	TRBJ2-2	once	CASSLGTENTGELFF	TGCGCCAGCAGCTTGGGGACAGAGAACACCGGGGAGCTGTTTTTT